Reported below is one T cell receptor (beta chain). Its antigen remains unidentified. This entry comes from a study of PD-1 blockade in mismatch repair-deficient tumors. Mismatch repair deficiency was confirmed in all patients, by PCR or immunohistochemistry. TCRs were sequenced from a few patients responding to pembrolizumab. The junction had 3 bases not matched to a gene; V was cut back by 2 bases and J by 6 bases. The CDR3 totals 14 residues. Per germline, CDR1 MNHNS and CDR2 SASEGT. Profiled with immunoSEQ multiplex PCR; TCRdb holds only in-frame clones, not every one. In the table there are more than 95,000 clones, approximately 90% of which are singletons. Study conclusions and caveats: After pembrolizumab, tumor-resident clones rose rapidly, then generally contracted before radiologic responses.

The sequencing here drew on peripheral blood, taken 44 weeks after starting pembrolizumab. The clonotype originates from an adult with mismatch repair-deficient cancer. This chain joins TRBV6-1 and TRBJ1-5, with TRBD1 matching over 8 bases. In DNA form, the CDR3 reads TGTGCCAGCAGTGAAAGCAGGGGGCTTCAGCCCCAGCATTTT. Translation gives CASSESRGLQPQHF.